The T cell receptor (beta chain) described here comes from a study of cytomegalovirus exposure and HLA in healthy donors. Study-level results: The study designated over 150 TCR beta chains cytomegalovirus-associated.

On this clone: Its antigen remains unidentified.

Researchers ran the PCR with 60 Vbeta and 13 Jbeta primers. Assay used: immunoSEQ multiplex PCR; TCRdb lists only in-frame clones, some missing. This table has roughly 150,000 clones, 75% to 90% appearing once. Looked up from germline, CDR1 is SGHRS and CDR2 is YFSETQ. The CDR3 extends over 14 amino acids. V was trimmed by 0 bases and J by 11 bases, leaving 12 bases between them. V gene TRBV5-1 combines with J gene TRBJ1-6; a possible D gene is TRBD1 (6 bases). The TCR originated in a male donor in good health and CMV-seronegative. Sequencing was done on a sample of PBMCs. CDR3 in DNA: TGCGCCAGCAGCTTGGAAACAGGGAATGCACCCCTCCACTTT. Its protein product is CASSLETGNAPLHF.